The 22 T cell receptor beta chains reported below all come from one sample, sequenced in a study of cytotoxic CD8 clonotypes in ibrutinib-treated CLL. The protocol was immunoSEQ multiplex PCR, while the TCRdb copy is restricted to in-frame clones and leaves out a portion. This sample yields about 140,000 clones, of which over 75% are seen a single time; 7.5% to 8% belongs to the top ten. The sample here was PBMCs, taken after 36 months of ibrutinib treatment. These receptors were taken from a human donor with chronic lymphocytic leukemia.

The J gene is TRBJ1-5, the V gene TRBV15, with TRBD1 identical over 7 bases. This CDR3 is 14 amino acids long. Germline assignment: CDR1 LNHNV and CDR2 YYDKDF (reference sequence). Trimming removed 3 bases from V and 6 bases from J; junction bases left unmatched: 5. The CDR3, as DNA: TGTGCCACCAGCAGCCGCGACAGGGTTCAGCCCCAGCATTTT. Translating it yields CATSSRDRVQPQHF.

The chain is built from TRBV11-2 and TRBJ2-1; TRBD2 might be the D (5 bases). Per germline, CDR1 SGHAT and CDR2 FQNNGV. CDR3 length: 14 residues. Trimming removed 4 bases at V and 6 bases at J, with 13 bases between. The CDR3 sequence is CASSSPTRSNEQFF. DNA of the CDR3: TGTGCCAGCAGCTCCCCAACTAGAAGCAATGAGCAGTTCTTC.

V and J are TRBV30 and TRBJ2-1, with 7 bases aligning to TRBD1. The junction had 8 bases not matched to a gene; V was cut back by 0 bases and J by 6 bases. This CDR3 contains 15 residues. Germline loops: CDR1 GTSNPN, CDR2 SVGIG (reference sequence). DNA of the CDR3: TGTGCCTGGAGTGTACTGGGAACAGGGGTCAATGAGCAGTTCTTC. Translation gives CAWSVLGTGVNEQFF.

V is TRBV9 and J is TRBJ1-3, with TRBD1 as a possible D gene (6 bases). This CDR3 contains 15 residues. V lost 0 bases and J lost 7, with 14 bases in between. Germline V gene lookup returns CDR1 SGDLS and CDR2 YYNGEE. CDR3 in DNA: TGTGCCAGCAGCGTAGGAGTGGGGGCATGGAACACCATATATTTT. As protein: CASSVGVGAWNTIYF.

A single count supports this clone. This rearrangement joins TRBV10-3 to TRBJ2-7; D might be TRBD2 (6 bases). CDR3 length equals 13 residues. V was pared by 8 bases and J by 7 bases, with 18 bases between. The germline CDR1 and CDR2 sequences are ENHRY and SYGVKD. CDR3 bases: TGTGCCATCGGGAGGACGGAACTGTGGGAGCAGTACTTC. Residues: CAIGRTELWEQYF.

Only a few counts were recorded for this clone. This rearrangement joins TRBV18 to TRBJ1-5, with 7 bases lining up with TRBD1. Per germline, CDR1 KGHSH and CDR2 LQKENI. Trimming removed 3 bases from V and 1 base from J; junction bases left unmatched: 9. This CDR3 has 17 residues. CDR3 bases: TGTGCCAGCTCACCGAACGCCCCGGGACAGAGCAATCAGCCCCAGCATTTT. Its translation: CASSPNAPGQSNQPQHF.

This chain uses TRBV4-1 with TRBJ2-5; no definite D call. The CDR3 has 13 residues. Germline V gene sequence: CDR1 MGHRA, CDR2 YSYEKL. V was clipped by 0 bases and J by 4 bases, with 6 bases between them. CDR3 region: CASSQEFLETQYF. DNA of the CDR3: TGCGCCAGCAGCCAAGAATTCCTAGAGACCCAGTACTTC.

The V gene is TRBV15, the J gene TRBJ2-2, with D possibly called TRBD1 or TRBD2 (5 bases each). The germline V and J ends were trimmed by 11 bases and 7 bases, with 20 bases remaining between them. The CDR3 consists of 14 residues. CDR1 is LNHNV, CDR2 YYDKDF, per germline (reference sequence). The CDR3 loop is CAAKPGSGIGELFF. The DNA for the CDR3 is TGTGCCGCCAAACCAGGGAGTGGGATCGGGGAGCTGTTTTTT.

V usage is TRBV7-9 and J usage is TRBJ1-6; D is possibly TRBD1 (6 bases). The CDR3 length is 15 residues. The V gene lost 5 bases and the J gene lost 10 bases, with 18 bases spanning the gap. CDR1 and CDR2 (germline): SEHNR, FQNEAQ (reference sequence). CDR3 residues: CASSPLSGALSPLHF. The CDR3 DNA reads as TGTGCCAGCAGCCCACTTTCAGGGGCTCTGTCACCCCTCCACTTT.

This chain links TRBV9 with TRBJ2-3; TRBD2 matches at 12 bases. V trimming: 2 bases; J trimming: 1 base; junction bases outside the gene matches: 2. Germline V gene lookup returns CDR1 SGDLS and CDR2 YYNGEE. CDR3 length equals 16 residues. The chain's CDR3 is CASSVRLAGGTDTQYF. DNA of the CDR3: TGTGCCAGCAGCGTCAGACTAGCGGGGGGCACAGATACGCAGTATTTT.

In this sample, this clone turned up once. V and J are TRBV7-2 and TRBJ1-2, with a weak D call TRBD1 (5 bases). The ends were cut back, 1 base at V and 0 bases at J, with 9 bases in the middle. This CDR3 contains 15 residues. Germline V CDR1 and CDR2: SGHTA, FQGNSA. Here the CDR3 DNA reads TGTGCCAGCAGCTTAGGAGGGGCCTCTAACTATGGCTACACCTTC. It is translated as CASSLGGASNYGYTF.

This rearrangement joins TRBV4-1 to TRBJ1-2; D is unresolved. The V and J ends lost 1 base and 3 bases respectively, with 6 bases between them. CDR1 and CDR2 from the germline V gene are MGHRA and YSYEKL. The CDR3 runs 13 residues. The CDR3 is CASSQGPYYGYTF. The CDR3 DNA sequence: TGCGCCAGCAGCCAAGGGCCGTACTATGGCTACACCTTC.

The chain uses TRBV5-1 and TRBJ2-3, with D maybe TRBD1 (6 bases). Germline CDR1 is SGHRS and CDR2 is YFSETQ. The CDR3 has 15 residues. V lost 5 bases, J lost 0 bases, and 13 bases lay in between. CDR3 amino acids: CASRGGGPSTDTQYF. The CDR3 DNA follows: TGCGCCAGCAGAGGTGGGGGCCCAAGCACAGATACGCAGTATTTT.

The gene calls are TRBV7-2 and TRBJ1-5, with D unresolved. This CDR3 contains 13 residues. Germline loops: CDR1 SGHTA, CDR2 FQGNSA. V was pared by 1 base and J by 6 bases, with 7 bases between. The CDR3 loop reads CASSLGDGQPQHF. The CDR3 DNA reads TGTGCCAGCAGCTTAGGTGATGGTCAGCCCCAGCATTTT.

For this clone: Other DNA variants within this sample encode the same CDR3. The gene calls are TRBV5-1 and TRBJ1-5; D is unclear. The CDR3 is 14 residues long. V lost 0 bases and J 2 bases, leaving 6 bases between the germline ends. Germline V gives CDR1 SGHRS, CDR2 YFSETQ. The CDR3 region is CASSLGGGNQPQHF. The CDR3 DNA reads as TGCGCCAGCAGCTTGGGAGGAGGCAATCAGCCCCAGCATTTT.

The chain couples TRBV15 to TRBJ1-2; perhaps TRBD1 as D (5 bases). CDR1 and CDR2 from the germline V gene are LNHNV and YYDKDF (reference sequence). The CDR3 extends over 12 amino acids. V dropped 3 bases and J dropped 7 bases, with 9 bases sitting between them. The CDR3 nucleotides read TGTGCCACCAGCAGGGGGGAAGCTGGCTACACCTTC. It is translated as CATSRGEAGYTF.

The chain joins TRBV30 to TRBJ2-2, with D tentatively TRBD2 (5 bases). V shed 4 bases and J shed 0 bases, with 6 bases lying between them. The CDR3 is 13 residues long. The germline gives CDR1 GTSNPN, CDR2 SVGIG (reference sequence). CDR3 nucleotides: TGTGCCTGGACTAGCCCGAACACCGGGGAGCTGTTTTTT. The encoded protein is CAWTSPNTGELFF.

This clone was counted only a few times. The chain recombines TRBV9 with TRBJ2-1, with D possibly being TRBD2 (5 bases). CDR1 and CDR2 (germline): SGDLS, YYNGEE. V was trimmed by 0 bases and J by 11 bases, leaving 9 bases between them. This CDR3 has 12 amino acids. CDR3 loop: CASSVEYGKQFF. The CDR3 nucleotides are TGTGCCAGCAGCGTAGAGTACGGGAAGCAGTTCTTC.

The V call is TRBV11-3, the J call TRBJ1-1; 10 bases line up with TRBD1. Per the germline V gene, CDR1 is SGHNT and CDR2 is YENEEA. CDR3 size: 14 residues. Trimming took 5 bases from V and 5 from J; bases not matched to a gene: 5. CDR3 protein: CASSQGQGGTEAFF. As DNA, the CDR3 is TGTGCCAGCAGCCAAGGACAGGGGGGGACTGAAGCTTTCTTT.

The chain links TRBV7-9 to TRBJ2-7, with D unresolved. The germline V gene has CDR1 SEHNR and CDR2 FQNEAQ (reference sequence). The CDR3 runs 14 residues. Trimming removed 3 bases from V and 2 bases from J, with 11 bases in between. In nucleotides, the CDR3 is TGTGCCAGCAGCTTCCCCGGCAACCCCTACGAGCAGTACTTC. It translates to CASSFPGNPYEQYF.

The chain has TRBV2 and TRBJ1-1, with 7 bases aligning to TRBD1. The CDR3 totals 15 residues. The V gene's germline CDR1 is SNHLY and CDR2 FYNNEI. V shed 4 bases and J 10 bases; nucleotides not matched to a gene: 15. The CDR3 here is CASSGLRQGRVTAFF. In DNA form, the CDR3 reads TGTGCCAGCAGTGGTTTGAGACAGGGACGTGTGACAGCTTTCTTT.

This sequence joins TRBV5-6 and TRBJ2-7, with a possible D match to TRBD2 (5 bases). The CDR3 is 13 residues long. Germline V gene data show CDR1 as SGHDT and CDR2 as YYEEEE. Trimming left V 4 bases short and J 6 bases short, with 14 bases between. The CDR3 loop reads CASSGSPRFEQYF. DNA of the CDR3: TGTGCCAGCAGCGGGAGTCCTAGATTCGAGCAGTACTTC.